The clone carrying this T cell receptor (beta chain) was seen a handful of times. TCRdb ran MiXCR on the reads and lists one entry per CDR3 protein. The sample lists 300,000 to 400,000 distinct CDR3 sequences; over 7.5% were seen once. The data stem from a study of T cell repertoires in cytomegalovirus infection. Study details: TCR beta signatures that were public indicated CMV infection and matching HLA type.

The V end was cut by 2 bases, the J end by 5 bases, with 8 bases between. In germline, CDR1 is SGDLS, CDR2 YYNGEE. This CDR3 is built from 12 residues. The TCR comes from a human donor in good health (CMV status not recorded). Some clones in this sample may be carry-over from other donors' samples. Sequenced material: PBMCs. This chain uses TRBV9 with TRBJ2-7, with D possibly matching TRBD2 (6 bases). CDR3: CASSVGGNEQYF. The CDR3, as DNA: TGTGCCAGCAGCGTCGGGGGAAACGAGCAGTACTTC.